These T cell receptor beta chains were read from a single sample in a study of Ad26.COV2.S vaccination and SARS-CoV-2 variants. Here immunoSEQ multiplex PCR was the method, and the copy in TCRdb shows in-frame clones only, minus some. The repertoire includes fewer than 400,000 clones, 90% of them detected once, and 5.5% sits in the top ten. Source: peripheral blood, taken in a trial of Ad26.COV2.S vaccine versus placebo. All receptors derive from a person between 18 and 65 years old who received the Ad26.COV2.S COVID-19 vaccine or a placebo. The CDR3 runs from the conserved cysteine through the conserved F or W. A D gene is named only where the DNA matches it firmly. Clone size, where shown, is once, few, many, or a class for clones that have expanded.

. | TRBJ1-6 | . | 16 | TRBV6-5 | CASSYSESSYNSPLHF | TGTGCCAGCAGTTACTCCGAGAGCTCCTATAATTCACCCCTCCACTTT
. | TRBJ2-3 | . | 16 | TRBV1 | CTSSRTPGLARDTQYF | TGCACCAGCAGCCGCACTCCGGGACTAGCTCGTGATACGCAGTATTTT
. | TRBJ1-4 | . | 14 | TRBV5-1 | CASSETPSFEKLFF | TGCGCCAGCTCCGAAACACCCTCTTTCGAAAAACTGTTTTTT
. | TRBJ1-5 | . | 17 | TRBV19 | CASSSQGNSYSNQPQHF | TGTGCCAGTAGTTCACAGGGAAACAGCTATAGCAATCAGCCCCAGCATTTT
. | TRBJ1-4 | . | 16 | TRBV7-9 | CASSLGAGGGSEKLFF | TGTGCCAGCAGCTTAGGGGCCGGGGGAGGAAGTGAAAAACTGTTTTTT
. | TRBJ2-2 | . | 12 | TRBV7-9 | CASSDSTGELFF | TGTGCCAGCAGCGACAGCACCGGGGAGCTGTTTTTT
. | TRBJ1-5 | . | 12 | TRBV2 | CASNRANQPQHF | TGTGCCAGCAATCGCGCAAATCAGCCCCAGCATTTT
. | TRBJ1-2 | . | 13 | TRBV4-3 | CASSQEDEGGYTF | TGCGCCAGCAGCCAAGAAGATGAGGGTGGCTACACCTTC
. | TRBJ2-3 | . | 17 | TRBV24-1 | CATSDRSTGGLTDTQYF | TGTGCCACCAGCGACCGTTCTACCGGGGGGCTCACAGATACGCAGTATTTT
. | TRBJ1-1 | . | 12 | TRBV29-1 | CSVGHSVTEAFF | TGCAGCGTCGGACATTCGGTGACTGAAGCTTTCTTT
. | TRBJ2-5 | . | 14 | TRBV7-6 | CASSLEVVWQTQYF | TGTGCCAGCAGCTTAGAGGTGGTTTGGCAGACCCAGTACTTC
TRBD1 | TRBJ2-7 | . | 13 | TRBV19 | CAVGQGGPYEQYF | TGTGCCGTAGGACAGGGAGGCCCCTACGAGCAGTACTTC
. | TRBJ1-2 | . | 16 | TRBV4-3 | CASSLLLDRPSYGYTF | TGCGCCAGCAGCCTCCTCCTAGACAGGCCCTCCTATGGCTACACCTTC
. | TRBJ2-3 | . | 12 | TRBV7-3 | CASSLFADTQYF | TGTGCCAGCAGCTTATTCGCAGATACGCAGTATTTT
. | TRBJ1-2 | . | 13 | TRBV27 | CASSKAANYGYTF | TGTGCCAGCAGTAAAGCGGCAAACTATGGCTACACCTTC
. | TRBJ2-1 | . | 12 | TRBV7-8 | CASSLTDYEQFF | TGTGCCAGCAGCTTAACGGACTATGAGCAGTTCTTC
. | TRBJ2-1 | . | 15 | TRBV6-6 | CASSQTSSSYNEQFF | TGTGCCAGCAGCCAGACCAGTTCTTCCTACAATGAGCAGTTCTTC
. | TRBJ1-1 | . | 15 | TRBV7-9 | CASSLVGVQNTEAFF | TGTGCCAGCAGCTTAGTGGGGGTACAGAACACTGAAGCTTTCTTT
. | TRBJ1-1 | . | 12 | TRBV7-9 | CASSFPNTEAFF | TGTGCCAGCAGCTTCCCCAACACTGAAGCTTTCTTT
. | TRBJ1-3 | . | 12 | TRBV12-3/TRBV12-4 | CASSLMGNTIYF | TGTGCCAGCAGTTTAATGGGAAACACCATATATTTT
. | TRBJ2-3 | . | 15 | TRBV27 | CASSLSAGVTDTQYF | TGTGCCAGCAGTTTATCGGCAGGCGTGACAGATACGCAGTATTTT
. | TRBJ1-1 | . | 15 | TRBV4-3 | CASSQGVGLDTEAFF | TGCGCCAGCAGCCAAGGGGTAGGGCTGGACACTGAAGCTTTCTTT
. | TRBJ1-5 | . | 14 | TRBV18 | CASSPSDSHQPQHF | TGTGCCAGCTCACCATCCGACAGCCATCAGCCCCAGCATTTT
. | TRBJ2-7 | once | 14 | TRBV7-2 | CASSKEANSYEQYF | TGTGCCAGCAGCAAGGAGGCTAATTCCTACGAGCAGTACTTC
. | TRBJ1-4 | . | 15 | TRBV28 | CASRGPGTTNEKLFF | TGTGCCAGCAGAGGTCCCGGGACTACTAATGAAAAACTGTTTTTT
. | TRBJ2-3 | . | 14 | TRBV5-1 | CASSLAAGPDTQYF | TGCGCCAGCAGCTTGGCCGCGGGGCCAGATACGCAGTATTTT
. | TRBJ1-2 | . | 11 | TRBV10-3 | CAISSGDGYTF | TGTGCCATCAGTTCAGGGGATGGCTACACCTTC
. | TRBJ2-5 | once | 11 | TRBV12-3/TRBV12-4 | CASSFVETQYF | TGTGCCAGCAGTTTCGTCGAGACCCAGTACTTC
TRBD1 | TRBJ1-2 | few | 16 | TRBV6-2/TRBV6-3 | CASSYHRQGLTYGYTF | TGTGCCAGCAGTTATCACCGACAGGGCCTCACCTATGGCTACACCTTC
. | TRBJ2-2 | . | 12 | TRBV11-3 | CASSLRGGELFF | TGTGCCAGCAGCTTAAGGGGCGGGGAGCTGTTTTTT
. | TRBJ2-3 | few | 14 | TRBV11-3 | CAGSLGGSRDTQYF | TGTGCCGGCAGCTTGGGTGGTAGCCGCGATACGCAGTATTTT
TRBD2 | TRBJ2-3 | . | 15 | TRBV24-1 | CATSESGTSTDTQYF | TGTGCCACCAGTGAGAGCGGGACCAGCACAGATACGCAGTATTTT
. | TRBJ1-5 | . | 16 | TRBV7-3 | CASSPSGAPGNQPQHF | TGTGCCAGCAGCCCCAGTGGGGCGCCTGGCAATCAGCCCCAGCATTTT
. | TRBJ1-3 | . | 14 | TRBV13 | CASSSPDNGNTIYF | TGTGCCAGCAGCTCCCCGGACAACGGGAACACCATATATTTT
. | TRBJ2-1 | . | 11 | TRBV28 | CAGSSREEQFF | TGTGCCGGTTCGTCCCGCGAGGAGCAGTTCTTC
. | TRBJ2-5 | . | 14 | TRBV11-2 | CASSLDRGQETQYF | TGTGCCAGCAGCTTAGATAGAGGCCAAGAGACCCAGTACTTC
. | TRBJ1-1 | . | 14 | TRBV27 | CASGTLLSGTEAFF | TGTGCCAGCGGGACTCTCCTCTCCGGGACTGAAGCTTTCTTT
TRBD1 | TRBJ1-2 | . | 15 | TRBV27 | CASSFNRGRGYGYTF | TGTGCCAGCAGTTTTAACAGGGGCCGGGGCTATGGCTACACCTTC
. | TRBJ1-1 | . | 14 | TRBV9 | CASSVGGVGTEAFF | TGTGCCAGCAGCGTAGGTGGGGTTGGGACTGAAGCTTTCTTT
TRBD1 | TRBJ2-1 | . | 15 | TRBV24-1 | CATSDTPGQSNEQFF | TGTGCCACCAGTGATACACCGGGACAGTCCAATGAGCAGTTCTTC
. | TRBJ1-1 | . | 12 | TRBV6-2/TRBV6-3 | CASSDSRAEAFF | TGTGCCAGCAGTGACTCAAGAGCTGAAGCTTTCTTT
. | TRBJ1-2 | . | 15 | TRBV27 | CASGAAYFPIYGYTF | TGTGCCAGCGGGGCCGCCTATTTCCCAATCTATGGCTACACCTTC
TRBD1 | TRBJ1-1 | . | 17 | TRBV13 | CASSLGGGSLMNTEAFF | TGTGCCAGCAGCTTAGGAGGGGGCTCCCTCATGAACACTGAAGCTTTCTTT
. | TRBJ1-1 | . | 15 | TRBV7-9 | CASSLEVEGNTEAFF | TGTGCCAGCAGCTTAGAGGTTGAGGGGAACACTGAAGCTTTCTTT
TRBD1 | TRBJ2-7 | once | 14 | TRBV5-6 | CASSLGQGAYEQYF | TGTGCCAGCAGCTTGGGACAGGGAGCCTACGAGCAGTACTTC
. | TRBJ1-3 | . | 11 | TRBV29-1 | CSGFYGNTIYF | TGCAGCGGCTTTTATGGAAACACCATATATTTT
TRBD1 | TRBJ1-1 | . | 18 | TRBV19 | CASSPRPGTGGSDTEAFF | TGTGCCAGTAGTCCTCGTCCCGGGACAGGGGGTAGTGACACTGAAGCTTTCTTT
. | TRBJ1-1 | . | 13 | TRBV7-9 | CASSLALGTEAFF | TGTGCCAGCAGCTTAGCGCTGGGGACTGAAGCTTTCTTT
. | TRBJ1-2 | once | 15 | TRBV5-1 | CASSLGYQENYGYTF | TGCGCCAGCAGCTTGGGGTACCAGGAAAACTATGGCTACACCTTC